Described below is a single T cell receptor (beta chain) sequence and its context. Its target is unknown. The data were taken from a study of blood T cells in healthy people across ages. Per-sample yields of isolated PBMCs were at least 6 million. CDR3 length equals 17 residues. Per the germline V gene, CDR1 is SQVTM and CDR2 is ANQGSEA. J gave up 2 bases and V 1 base, and 8 bases lay outside the gene matches. General study points: Higher diversity, along with more naive CD4+ cells, distinguished long-lived donors from aged donors.

Using a J-beta primer mix together with a sample-barcoded 5' primer, a second PCR was run for about 7 to 12 cycles. TCRdb re-analysed the 5' RACE reads in MiXCR, keeping a single row per CDR3 protein. The sample yields over 500,000 distinct CDR3 sequences, 25% to 35% seen once. The same data also contributed to another study, on T cells of mothers and their children. Per that paper: Over 8.5 million TCR beta CDR3 reads were obtained from each mother, and about 3 million from each child. Regardless of relatedness, pairs show thymic selection shaping TCR recombination output in a similar manner.

The chain links TRBV29-1 to TRBJ2-1; 10 bases agree with TRBD2. This TCR was sampled from a boy aged 2-15 years in good health. The sequenced material came from blood. CDR3 protein: CSVEGTSGQTTYNEQFF. The CDR3 DNA sequence: TGCAGCGTTGAAGGGACTAGCGGACAAACAACCTACAATGAGCAGTTCTTC.